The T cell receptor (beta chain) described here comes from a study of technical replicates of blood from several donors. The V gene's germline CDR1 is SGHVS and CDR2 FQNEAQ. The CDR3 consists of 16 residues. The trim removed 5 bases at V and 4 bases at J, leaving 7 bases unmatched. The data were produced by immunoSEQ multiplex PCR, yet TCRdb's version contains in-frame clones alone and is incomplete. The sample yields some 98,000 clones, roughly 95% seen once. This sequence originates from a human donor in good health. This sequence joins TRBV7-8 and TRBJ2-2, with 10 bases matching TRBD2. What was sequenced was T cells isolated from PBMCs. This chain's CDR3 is CASSIQSGGATGELFF. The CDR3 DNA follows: TGTGCCAGCAGCATACAAAGCGGGGGGGCCACCGGGGAGCTGTTTTTT.